This is a list of T cell receptor beta chains from one sample in a study of T cell responses to AZD1222 COVID-19 vaccine. Using immunoSEQ multiplex PCR, the repertoire was profiled, and TCRdb retains in-frame clones only, with some absent. In the table there are just over 150,000 clones, about 90% of which are singletons. This specimen was peripheral blood, taken 28 days after the second AZD1222 dose. The receptors here all came from an adult who received the AZD1222 COVID-19 vaccine. The conserved cysteine and the conserved F or W are not part of the CDR3 here. Each record gives: D gene, V gene, clone size, J gene, CDR3 protein. The D gene is left open where the match is weak. Where a row states a size, it is once, few, many or the class of an expanded clone; other rows omit it.

D: TRBD2
V: TRBV7-9
size: few
J: TRBJ2-1
CDR3: ASSPPISGISYNEQF

D: NA
V: TRBV6-1
size: NA
J: TRBJ1-2
CDR3: ASSEGIRDYGYT

D: TRBD2
V: TRBV12-3/TRBV12-4
size: NA
J: TRBJ2-1
CDR3: ATRTSGRLGQF

D: NA
V: TRBV28
size: once
J: TRBJ2-7
CDR3: ASRPGRVEVNEQY

D: NA
V: TRBV28
size: NA
J: TRBJ2-1
CDR3: ASSLGGAPYNEQF

D: NA
V: TRBV19
size: NA
J: TRBJ2-5
CDR3: AKNYQGQETQY

D: NA
V: TRBV20-1
size: NA
J: TRBJ2-1
CDR3: SVPVDDEQF

D: NA
V: TRBV3-1/TRBV3-2
size: NA
J: TRBJ1-2
CDR3: ASSRSAGYGYT

D: NA
V: TRBV7-8
size: NA
J: TRBJ2-1
CDR3: ASSPIIDEQF

D: NA
V: TRBV19
size: NA
J: TRBJ2-1
CDR3: ASSIVGISEQF

D: NA
V: TRBV19
size: NA
J: TRBJ1-2
CDR3: ASSIRGHLYGYT

D: NA
V: TRBV28
size: NA
J: TRBJ1-2
CDR3: ASSPVLHRGGYT

D: TRBD1
V: TRBV28
size: few
J: TRBJ1-5
CDR3: ASSSLPQTGANQPQH

D: NA
V: TRBV7-2
size: NA
J: TRBJ2-5
CDR3: ASSSYRGLETQY

D: NA
V: TRBV4-2
size: NA
J: TRBJ1-6
CDR3: ASSQGVGFGSPLH

D: NA
V: TRBV27
size: few
J: TRBJ2-2
CDR3: ASSLKGTGELF

D: NA
V: TRBV6-5
size: NA
J: TRBJ2-3
CDR3: ASSPRRLADTQY

D: NA
V: TRBV7-2
size: NA
J: TRBJ2-1
CDR3: ASSLDLVRDAAYNEQF

D: TRBD2
V: TRBV18
size: NA
J: TRBJ2-1
CDR3: ASSTRTSGRDNEQF

D: NA
V: TRBV7-8
size: NA
J: TRBJ2-3
CDR3: ASSLRPSVLSTDTQY

D: NA
V: TRBV27
size: NA
J: TRBJ2-2
CDR3: ASSSRPQGKHNTGELF

D: NA
V: TRBV20-1
size: few
J: TRBJ2-7
CDR3: SANGQY